The entry that follows covers one T cell receptor (beta chain) sequence. Assay: immunoSEQ multiplex PCR; the TCRdb copy retains only in-frame clones and omits some. The table includes about 15,000 clones, approximately 38% detected once. The data stem from a study of graft-versus-host responses after intestinal transplantation. Study at large: All recipients got anti-thymocyte globulin induction, then tacrolimus and steroids for about 3 years. Study results and caveats: The presence of high graft-versus-host to host-versus-graft clonal ratios in allografts characterized patients with graft-donor T cell macrochimerism.

The CDR3 has 12 amino acids. V lost 1 base and J 8 bases, leaving 8 bases between the germline ends. Germline CDR1 and CDR2: SGHAT and FQNNGV. CFSE-labeled responder cells (around 200,000) were plated with around 200,000 irradiated, violet-dye-labeled stimulator cells. Once the reaction had ended, proliferating CFSE-low CD3+CD4+ and CD3+CD8+ responders were sorted. The genes are TRBV11-2 and TRBJ1-1; the D is unclear. The sample here was alloreactive CD8+ T cells from a mixed lymphocyte reaction culture, taken before intestinal transplant. The subset was: CFSE-low proliferating T cells sorted from roughly six-day pre-transplant mixed lymphocyte reaction (GvH or HvG direction). The TCR comes from a human patient who received an intestinal transplant. CDR3 sequence: CASSLVSREAFF. CDR3 nucleotides: TGTGCCAGCAGCTTAGTATCCAGGGAAGCTTTCTTT.